The rows below give T cell receptor beta chains drawn from one sample of a study of breast tumors, draining lymph nodes, adjacent tissues. Each CDR3 protein is one row after TCRdb ran MiXCR on the multiplex PCR reads. The table has fewer than 85,000 distinct CDR3 sequences, roughly 20% seen once. The sample taken for sequencing was axillary lymph node tissue. These receptors originate from a female donor with breast cancer. Some clones in this sample may be carry-over from other donors' samples. Each CDR3 is given with its conserved first and last residue. The order of the fields is V gene, J gene, clone size, D gene, CDR3 protein, CDR3 DNA. A D gene is named only where the DNA matches it firmly. Clone sizes are shown as once, few or many counts, or a class when the clone is expanded.

TRBV11-3	TRBJ2-1	many	TRBD2	CASSLLAGGQFF	TGTGCCAGCAGCTTACTAGCGGGAGGTCAGTTCTTC
TRBV20-1	TRBJ1-2	many	NA	CSATPRGALTQNGYTF	TGCAGTGCTACTCCCCGCGGGGCCCTTACCCAAAATGGCTACACCTTC
TRBV4-2	TRBJ2-5	many	NA	CASSQEGRQQETQYF	TGTGCCAGCAGCCAAGAGGGCCGCCAACAAGAGACCCAGTACTTC
TRBV19	TRBJ2-1	many	NA	CASSIVLGAGFGNEQFF	TGTGCCAGTAGTATAGTATTAGGGGCTGGGTTCGGAAATGAGCAGTTCTTC
TRBV2	TRBJ2-7	many	TRBD2	CASRAGTNNYEQYF	TGTGCCAGCAGGGCCGGGACTAATAACTACGAGCAGTACTTC
TRBV19	TRBJ1-6	many	NA	CASKEGGYNSPLHF	TGTGCCAGTAAGGAGGGAGGCTATAATTCACCCCTCCACTTT
TRBV7-9	TRBJ2-5	many	TRBD1	CASRGDSQTQYF	TGTGCCAGCAGGGGGGACAGCCAGACCCAGTACTTC
TRBV7-2	TRBJ1-6	many	NA	CASSRGGGNSPLHF	TGTGCCAGCAGCCGGGGGGGAGGCAATTCACCCCTCCACTTT
TRBV6-1	TRBJ1-5	many	NA	CASKVRGEQPQHF	TGTGCCAGCAAGGTCAGGGGCGAGCAGCCCCAGCATTTT
TRBV7-9	TRBJ2-1	many	NA	CASSSFPGRDNEQFF	TGTGCCAGCAGCTCGTTCCCGGGTCGGGACAATGAGCAGTTCTTC
TRBV19	TRBJ2-2	many	NA	CASSTIQGPGELFF	TGTGCCAGTAGTACAATACAGGGCCCCGGGGAGCTGTTTTTT
TRBV29-1	TRBJ2-4	once	TRBD1	CRVDRGSSAKNIQYF	TGCAGGGTGGACAGGGGTTCATCCGCCAAAAACATTCAGTACTTC
TRBV5-8	TRBJ1-3	many	TRBD1	CATGGIAGNTIYF	TGTGCCACAGGGGGGATTGCTGGAAACACCATATATTTT
TRBV9	TRBJ2-3	many	NA	CASSVDLGPRDTQYF	TGTGCCAGCAGCGTAGACCTCGGACCAAGGGATACGCAGTATTTT
TRBV5-6	TRBJ2-5	many	TRBD1	CASSLMTGEETQYF	TGTGCCAGCAGCTTGATGACAGGGGAAGAGACCCAGTACTTC
TRBV5-5	TRBJ2-5	many	TRBD1	CASSLVRTGAGQETQYF	TGTGCCAGCAGCTTGGTACGGACAGGGGCTGGCCAAGAGACCCAGTACTTC
TRBV11-3	TRBJ2-7	many	TRBD1	CASSLDRTGGDYEQYF	TGTGCCAGCAGCTTAGACCGGACAGGGGGCGACTACGAGCAGTACTTC